The present TCR beta chain was sequenced within a study of cytomegalovirus exposure and HLA in healthy donors. Study-wide findings and caveats: Some TCR beta chains (more than 150 of them) were listed as cytomegalovirus-associated.

PCR used 60 Vbeta primers and 13 Jbeta primers. Sequencing used immunoSEQ multiplex PCR; TCRdb keeps in-frame clones, though not all of them. The profile shows 150,000 to 180,000 clones, around 70% of them singletons. With regard to this clone: The antigen remains unidentified.

The TCR was taken from a man younger than 40 in good health and CMV-seronegative. Specimen: PBMCs.

DNA of the CDR3: TGTGCCAGCAGTGAAACAGGGTCGGAAGGGCCCCAGCATTTT. It encodes CASSETGSEGPQHF. This chain links TRBV2 with TRBJ1-5; TRBD1 is a possible D gene (6 bases). This CDR3 contains 14 residues. The germline V gene encodes CDR1 SNHLY and CDR2 FYNNEI. V gave up 2 bases and J gave up 9 bases, with 14 bases separating them.